Below are 27 T cell receptor beta chains sequenced from a single sample in a study of Ad26.COV2.S vaccination and SARS-CoV-2 variants. The repertoire was sequenced with immunoSEQ multiplex PCR; TCRdb's copy has only in-frame clones and lacks some. The repertoire holds about 680,000 clones, with roughly 90% as singletons. The treatment is: 15 to 20 received Ad26.COV2.S at low or high dose, single or two shots; 5 received placebo; per-sample allocation not given. Sampling was done on day 63 after the first vaccine or placebo injection. Source: peripheral blood, taken in a trial of Ad26.COV2.S vaccine versus placebo. These receptors were taken from a person aged 18-65 years who received the Ad26.COV2.S COVID-19 vaccine or a placebo.

The sample holds one count of this clone. CDR3 sequence (DNA): TGTGCCAGCAGCAGGGACAGGGGAAATTTAGACTACACCTTC. It yields the protein CASSRDRGNLDYTF. The chain joins TRBV7-2 to TRBJ1-2; 10 nucleotides agree with TRBD1. V shed 5 bases and J 10 bases; nucleotides not matched to a gene: 10. Germline V CDR1 and CDR2: SGHTA, FQGNSA. The CDR3 is made up of 14 amino acids.

This chain uses TRBV11-2 with TRBJ2-7, with 9 bases aligning to TRBD1. The V segment lost 1 base and the J segment 5 bases; nucleotides outside the gene matches: 9. Germline CDR1 reads SGHAT; CDR2 reads FQNNGV. This CDR3 has 16 amino acids. The CDR3 DNA reads TGTGCCAGCAGCTTAGGCGGGACAGGGAAGGGGGACGAGCAGTACTTC. Protein: CASSLGGTGKGDEQYF.

The chain couples TRBV10-3 to TRBJ1-1; 7 positions match TRBD1. This CDR3 has 14 amino acids. CDR1 is ENHRY, CDR2 SYGVKD, per germline. V shed 5 bases, J shed 5 bases, and the junction held 8 bases outside the gene matches. This CDR3 reads CAISWDSQGTEAFF. CDR3 nucleotide sequence: TGTGCCATCAGTTGGGACAGCCAGGGAACTGAAGCTTTCTTT.

With respect to this clone: The sample carries other DNA sequences with the same CDR3. The gene calls are TRBV24-1 and TRBJ2-1, with D hard to call. V lost 5 bases and J lost 2, with 6 bases in between. CDR1 and CDR2 from the germline V gene are KGHDR and SFDVKD. This CDR3 contains 13 residues. This CDR3 is CATSGQPYNEQFF. CDR3 DNA sequence: TGTGCCACCAGTGGACAACCCTACAATGAGCAGTTCTTC.

The J gene is TRBJ2-1, the V gene TRBV7-8; 8 bases map to TRBD1. The ends lost 1 base at V and 9 bases at J; junction bases unmatched: 5. Germline CDR1 is SGHVS and CDR2 is FQNEAQ. This CDR3 spans 14 amino acids. CDR3 DNA: TGTGCCAGCAGCTTAGGTCAGGGGGCTTTTGAGCAGTTCTTC. Protein product: CASSLGQGAFEQFF.

The chain employs TRBV30 and TRBJ1-4; D is uncertain. V lost 0 bases, J lost 8 bases, and 16 bases lay in between. Germline V CDR1 and CDR2: GTSNPN, SVGIG (reference sequence). The CDR3 spans 15 residues. The CDR3: CAWSVSRGGAEKLFF. The CDR3 nucleotides read TGTGCCTGGAGTGTCTCACGGGGAGGCGCCGAAAAACTGTTTTTT.

The CDR3 nucleotides are TGCAGCGGGCGGACTAGCGGCTACAATGAGCAGTTCTTC. This encodes CSGRTSGYNEQFF. The J gene is TRBJ2-1, the V gene TRBV29-1; 10 bases match TRBD2. The CDR3 is 13 amino acids. Per the germline V gene, CDR1 is SQVTM and CDR2 is ANQGSEA. V was pared by 7 bases and J by 3 bases, with 3 bases of the junction left unmatched.

This chain links TRBV10-2 with TRBJ2-3, with 7 nucleotides matching TRBD2. The CDR3 length is 15 residues. J gave up 2 bases and V 4 bases, and 6 bases lay outside the gene matches. Germline V lookup: CDR1 WSHSY, CDR2 SAAADI. The CDR3 reads CASSASGSYTDTQYF. As DNA, the CDR3 is TGCGCCAGCAGTGCTAGCGGCTCCTACACAGATACGCAGTATTTT.

This sequence joins TRBV10-3 and TRBJ1-2; no firm D call. Germline V gene sequence: CDR1 ENHRY, CDR2 SYGVKD. Trimming stripped 0 bases from V and 8 bases from J, with 13 bases between. The CDR3 extends over 14 amino acids. In DNA, the CDR3 is TGTGCCATCAGTGAGTCACGCAGTACGGGCGGCTACACCTTC. Protein sequence: CAISESRSTGGYTF.

This clone was detected only once. The chain is built from TRBV5-4 and TRBJ1-4; D may be TRBD1 (5 bases). Germline V lookup: CDR1 SGHNT, CDR2 YYREEE (reference sequence). The V and J ends lost 1 base and 0 bases respectively, with 7 bases between them. The CDR3 extends over 15 amino acids. The chain's CDR3 is CASSLWGATNEKLFF. The CDR3 DNA is TGTGCCAGCAGCTTGTGGGGCGCAACTAATGAAAAACTGTTTTTT.

The chain carries TRBV7-9 and TRBJ2-1, with a tentative D call TRBD2 (6 bases). Per germline, CDR1 SEHNR and CDR2 FQNEAQ (reference sequence). V gave up 2 bases and J gave up 5 bases, with 16 bases separating them. The CDR3 extends over 16 amino acids. The CDR3 sequence: CASSLTGSYVDNEQFF. The CDR3 region has the DNA TGTGCCAGCAGCTTAACCGGGAGCTATGTTGACAATGAGCAGTTCTTC.

The J gene is TRBJ1-1, the V gene TRBV11-2, with a tentative D call TRBD1 (5 bases). There are 13 residues in the CDR3. Germline V gene lookup returns CDR1 SGHAT and CDR2 FQNNGV. V shed 7 bases and J shed 1 base, with 10 bases lying between them. The CDR3 sequence is CASTLTGNTEAFF. The DNA for the CDR3 is TGTGCCAGCACCCTTACAGGGAACACTGAAGCTTTCTTT.

This sequence joins TRBV27 and TRBJ2-5; D is ambiguous. The CDR3 totals 17 residues. Germline V CDR1 and CDR2: MNHEY, SMNVEV (reference sequence). V lost 6 bases, J lost 7 bases, and 27 bases lay in between. The CDR3 spells CASSRKVTDPRLGTQYF. The CDR3 DNA reads TGTGCCAGCAGCCGAAAGGTGACGGACCCCCGACTGGGGACCCAGTACTTC.

This clone was observed a few times. This rearrangement joins TRBV6-6 to TRBJ2-7; 10 positions match TRBD1. Germline trimming cut 2 bases from V and 5 bases from J; bases unmatched to any gene: 6. The length of the CDR3 is 15 residues. Germline V gives CDR1 MNHNY, CDR2 SVGAGI (reference sequence). CDR3 loop: CASSYPGTGAHEQYF. In nucleotides, the CDR3 is TGTGCCAGCAGTTACCCAGGGACAGGGGCCCACGAGCAGTACTTC.

V is TRBV19 and J is TRBJ1-3; D is uncertain. Trimming removed 0 bases from V and 4 bases from J, with 16 bases in between. The CDR3 is 17 residues long. The germline V gene encodes CDR1 LNHDA and CDR2 SQIVND (reference sequence). DNA for the CDR3: TGTGCCAGTAGTATAGATGATACCGGGCCCCTGGGAAACACCATATATTTT. It codes for CASSIDDTGPLGNTIYF. Full variable domain (rest looked up from reference TRBV19 and TRBJ1-3): DGGITQSPKYLFRKEGQNVTLSCEQNLNHDAMYWYRQDPGQGLRLIYYSQIVNDFQKGDIAEGYSVSREKKESFPLTVTSAQKNPTAFYLCASSIDDTGPLGNTIYFGEGSWLTVV.

The gene calls are TRBV29-1 and TRBJ1-2, with TRBD1 as a possible D gene (5 bases). The germline V and J ends were trimmed by 4 bases and 1 base, with 13 bases remaining between them. The CDR3 extends over 14 amino acids. Germline CDR1 SQVTM, CDR2 ANQGSEA. The CDR3 DNA sequence: TGCAGCGTTGCAGGACAAGCGGTTAACTATGGCTACACCTTC. Amino acids: CSVAGQAVNYGYTF. The full variable domain, rest sourced from reference TRBV29-1 and TRBJ1-2, is SAVISQKPSRDICQRGTSLTIQCQVDSQVTMMFWYRQQPGQSLTLIATANQGSEATYESGFVIDKFPISRPNLTFSTLTVSNMSPEDSSIYLCSVAGQAVNYGYTFGSGTRLTVV.

The rearrangement joins TRBV29-1 to TRBJ1-5; possible D gene TRBD1, 6 bases. Germline CDR1 is SQVTM and CDR2 is ANQGSEA. V lost 4 bases and J lost 2, with 18 bases in between. This CDR3 region has 16 residues. CDR3 DNA: TGCAGCGTTGTCGTAGGGGGGGCGAGTGGCAATCAGCCCCAGCATTTT. It is translated as CSVVVGGASGNQPQHF. Combining the CDR3 with reference TRBV29-1 and TRBJ1-5 gives the whole variable domain SAVISQKPSRDICQRGTSLTIQCQVDSQVTMMFWYRQQPGQSLTLIATANQGSEATYESGFVIDKFPISRPNLTFSTLTVSNMSPEDSSIYLCSVVVGGASGNQPQHFGDGTRLSIL.

This clone has more than one count but fewer than ten. V usage is TRBV10-1 and J usage is TRBJ2-7; D might be TRBD2 (5 bases). V lost 3 bases and J lost 3, with 15 bases in between. The CDR3 covers 15 residues. Germline-derived CDR1 and CDR2 are WNHNN and SYGVQD (reference sequence). CDR3 sequence reads: CASSDSPSMNYEQYF. The CDR3 DNA reads as TGCGCCAGCAGTGATAGTCCTAGCATGAACTACGAGCAGTACTTC.

The chain joins TRBV4-2 to TRBJ1-2; 10 nucleotides agree with TRBD1. V lost 4 bases to trimming and J lost 3 bases; unmatched junction nucleotides: 8. This CDR3 spans 16 amino acids. Looked up from germline, CDR1 is LGHNA and CDR2 is YNFKEQ. CDR3 amino acids: CASSPEGDRGDYGYTF. CDR3 nucleotide sequence: TGTGCCAGCAGCCCAGAGGGGGACAGGGGAGACTATGGCTACACCTTC.

The chain has TRBV29-1 and TRBJ1-1; D unresolved. The germline CDR1 and CDR2 sequences are SQVTM and ANQGSEA. Trimming removed 3 bases from V and 0 bases from J, with 11 bases in between. This CDR3 contains 14 residues. The CDR3 coding sequence is TGCAGCGTTGACGGCGGCCCGATGAACACTGAAGCTTTCTTT. This codes for CSVDGGPMNTEAFF.

This clone was seen only a few times. This sequence joins TRBV3-1 (or the pseudogene TRBV3-2) and TRBJ1-1; no reliable D call. CDR3 length: 14 amino acids. Germline CDR1 and CDR2: LGHDT and YNNKEL (reference sequence). V was clipped by 4 bases and J by 0 bases, with 9 bases between them. The CDR3 sequence is CASSLSTMNTEAFF. The CDR3 nucleotides read TGTGCCAGCAGCCTGTCGACCATGAACACTGAAGCTTTCTTT.

This rearrangement joins TRBV9 to TRBJ2-2; D is uncertain. V was shortened by 0 bases and J by 7 bases, with 10 bases between the two germline ends. Germline-derived CDR1 and CDR2 are SGDLS and YYNGEE. The CDR3 runs 14 residues. The CDR3 DNA reads as TGTGCCAGCAGCGTAGCCCCCGAGAGCGGGGAGCTGTTTTTT. Residues: CASSVAPESGELFF.

The chain couples TRBV6-1 to TRBJ1-3; D unresolved. The CDR3 has 16 amino acids. Per germline, CDR1 MNHNS and CDR2 SASEGT. V gave up 3 bases and J gave up 2 bases, with 14 bases separating them. CDR3 sequence (DNA): TGTGCCAGCAGTGAGTTATCTGGGATCGCTGGAAACACCATATATTTT. Residues: CASSELSGIAGNTIYF.

The chain uses TRBV18 and TRBJ2-5; weak D call: TRBD1 (5 bases). Deletions cut 3 bases from V and 0 bases from J, with 11 bases between. The CDR3 is 15 residues long. Looked up from germline, CDR1 is KGHSH and CDR2 is LQKENI. The CDR3 is CASSPQGGYQETQYF. CDR3 coding DNA: TGTGCCAGCTCACCCCAGGGCGGCTACCAAGAGACCCAGTACTTC.

The chain has TRBV12-5 and TRBJ1-1, with D hard to call. Germline assignment: CDR1 LGHNT and CDR2 FRNRAP. The CDR3 runs 14 residues. V was clipped by 0 bases and J by 1 base, with 6 bases between them. DNA of the CDR3: TGTGCTAGTGGTTTGGTGAGGCAGAACACTGAAGCTTTCTTT. Translation: CASGLVRQNTEAFF.

The gene calls are TRBV27 and TRBJ1-3, with no clear D. This CDR3 is built from 13 residues. V gave up 6 bases and J gave up 0 bases, with 6 bases separating them. Germline loops: CDR1 MNHEY, CDR2 SMNVEV (reference sequence). CDR3 residues: CASRAYSGNTIYF. CDR3 nucleotide sequence: TGTGCCAGCAGGGCCTACTCTGGAAACACCATATATTTT.

CDR3 bases: TGTGCCAGCAGCCCGGGACGCAAAGAGACCCAGTACTTC. This translates into CASSPGRKETQYF. The chain carries TRBV3-1 (or the pseudogene TRBV3-2) and TRBJ2-5; perhaps D is TRBD1 or TRBD2 (5 bases each). The germline CDR1 and CDR2 sequences are LGHDT and YNNKEL (reference sequence). Trimming left V 4 bases short and J 3 bases short, with 9 bases between. This CDR3 has 13 amino acids.